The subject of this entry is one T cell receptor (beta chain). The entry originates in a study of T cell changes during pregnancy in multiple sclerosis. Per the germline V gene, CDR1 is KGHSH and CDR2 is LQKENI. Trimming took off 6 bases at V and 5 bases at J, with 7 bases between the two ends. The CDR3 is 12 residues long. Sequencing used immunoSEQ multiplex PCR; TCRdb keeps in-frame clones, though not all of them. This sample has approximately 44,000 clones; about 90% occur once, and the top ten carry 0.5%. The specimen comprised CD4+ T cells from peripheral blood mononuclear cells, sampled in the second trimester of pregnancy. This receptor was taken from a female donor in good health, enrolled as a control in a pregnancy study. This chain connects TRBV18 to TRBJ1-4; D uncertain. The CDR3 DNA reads TGTGCCAGCTCGGCTCAAAATGAAAAACTGTTTTTT. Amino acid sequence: CASSAQNEKLFF.